Below, one TCR beta chain is given with its context. Its specificity is unknown. These data belong to a study of fetal regulatory T cell absence and autoimmunity. As for the study in general: The IPEX patients lacked clinical diabetes but had exocrine pancreas autoimmunity. Regarding the study as a whole: Antigen-driven pancreatic autoimmunity before birth in IPEX was inferred from oligoclonal enrichment. Some top pancreas TCR clones were over 80-fold enriched versus cord blood.

The CDR3 extends over 17 amino acids. Germline V gene sequence: CDR1 SNHLY, CDR2 FYNNEI. Trimming took 11 bases from V and 3 from J; bases not matched to a gene: 22. Clones were sequenced by immunoSEQ multiplex PCR, and TCRdb holds only the in-frame ones, with some missing. Among about 50,000 clones listed, approximately 80% were seen once. The genes are TRBV2 and TRBJ2-7; 7 positions agree with TRBD2. Sequenced sample: cord blood. The receptor's source is a newborn boy with IPEX syndrome. The DNA for the CDR3 is TGTGCCGGCTCACCCCCCCCTGGCAGCGGGAAAGTCTACGAGCAGTACTTC. Residues: CAGSPPPGSGKVYEQYF.